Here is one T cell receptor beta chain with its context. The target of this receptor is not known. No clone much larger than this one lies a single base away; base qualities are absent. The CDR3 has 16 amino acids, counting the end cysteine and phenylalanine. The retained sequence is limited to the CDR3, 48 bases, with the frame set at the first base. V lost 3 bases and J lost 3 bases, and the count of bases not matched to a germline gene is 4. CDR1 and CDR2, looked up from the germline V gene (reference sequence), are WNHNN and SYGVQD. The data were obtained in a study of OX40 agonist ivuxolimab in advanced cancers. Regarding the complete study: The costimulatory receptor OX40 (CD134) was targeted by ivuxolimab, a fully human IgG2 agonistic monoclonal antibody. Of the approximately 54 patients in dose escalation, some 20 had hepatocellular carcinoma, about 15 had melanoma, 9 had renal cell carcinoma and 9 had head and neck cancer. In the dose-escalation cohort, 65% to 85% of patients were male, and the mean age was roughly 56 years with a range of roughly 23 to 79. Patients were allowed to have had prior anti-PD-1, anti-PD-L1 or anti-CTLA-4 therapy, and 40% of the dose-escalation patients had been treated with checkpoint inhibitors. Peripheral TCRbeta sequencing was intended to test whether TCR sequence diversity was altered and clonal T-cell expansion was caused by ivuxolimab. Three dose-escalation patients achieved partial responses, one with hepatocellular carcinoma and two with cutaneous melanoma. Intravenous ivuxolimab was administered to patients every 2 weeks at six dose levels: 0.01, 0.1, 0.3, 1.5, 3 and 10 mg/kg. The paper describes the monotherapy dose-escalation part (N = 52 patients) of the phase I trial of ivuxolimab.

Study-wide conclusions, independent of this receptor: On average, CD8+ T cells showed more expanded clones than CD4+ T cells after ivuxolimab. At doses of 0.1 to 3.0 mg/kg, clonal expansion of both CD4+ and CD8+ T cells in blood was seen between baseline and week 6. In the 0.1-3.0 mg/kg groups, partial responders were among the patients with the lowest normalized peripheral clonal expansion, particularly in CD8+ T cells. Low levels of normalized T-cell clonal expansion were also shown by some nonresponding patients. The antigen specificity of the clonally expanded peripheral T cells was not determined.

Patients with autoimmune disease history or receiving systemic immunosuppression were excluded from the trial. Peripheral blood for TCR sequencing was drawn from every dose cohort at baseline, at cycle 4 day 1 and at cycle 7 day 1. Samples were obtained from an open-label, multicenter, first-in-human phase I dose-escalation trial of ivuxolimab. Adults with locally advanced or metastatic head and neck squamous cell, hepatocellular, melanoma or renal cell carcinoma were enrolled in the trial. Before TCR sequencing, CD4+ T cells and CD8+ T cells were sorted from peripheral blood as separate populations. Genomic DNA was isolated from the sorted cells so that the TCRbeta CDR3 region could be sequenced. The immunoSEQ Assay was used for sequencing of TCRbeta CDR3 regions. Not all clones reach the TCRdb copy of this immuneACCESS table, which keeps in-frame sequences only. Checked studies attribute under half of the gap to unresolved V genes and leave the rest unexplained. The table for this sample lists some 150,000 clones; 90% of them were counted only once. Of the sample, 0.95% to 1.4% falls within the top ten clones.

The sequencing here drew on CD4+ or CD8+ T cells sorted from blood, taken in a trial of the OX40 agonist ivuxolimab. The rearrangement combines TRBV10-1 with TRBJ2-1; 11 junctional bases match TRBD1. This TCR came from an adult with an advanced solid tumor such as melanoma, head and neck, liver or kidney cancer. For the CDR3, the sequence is CASSEWTGGNYNEQFF. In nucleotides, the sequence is TGCGCCAGCAGTGAATGGACAGGGGGCAACTACAATGAGCAGTTCTTC.